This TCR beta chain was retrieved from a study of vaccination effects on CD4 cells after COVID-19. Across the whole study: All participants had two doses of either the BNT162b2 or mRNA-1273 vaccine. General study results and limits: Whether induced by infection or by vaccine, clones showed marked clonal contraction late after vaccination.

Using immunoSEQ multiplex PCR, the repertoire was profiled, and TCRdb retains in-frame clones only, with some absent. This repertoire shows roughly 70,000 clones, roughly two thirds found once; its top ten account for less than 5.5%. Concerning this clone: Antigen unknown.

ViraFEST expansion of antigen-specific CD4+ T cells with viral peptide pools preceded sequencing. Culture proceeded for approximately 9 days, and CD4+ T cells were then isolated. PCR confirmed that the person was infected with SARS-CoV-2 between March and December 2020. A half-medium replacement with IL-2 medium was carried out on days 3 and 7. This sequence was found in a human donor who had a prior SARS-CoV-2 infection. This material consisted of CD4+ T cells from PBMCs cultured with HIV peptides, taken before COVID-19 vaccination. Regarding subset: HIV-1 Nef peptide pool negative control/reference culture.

CDR3 protein: CASQPGLLTDTQYF. The DNA for the CDR3 is TGTGCCAGCCAACCGGGACTACTCACAGATACGCAGTATTTT. This rearrangement joins TRBV19 to TRBJ2-3; 7 nucleotides line up with TRBD2. With V trimmed by 9 bases and J by 2 bases, 8 bases remained unmatched. The CDR3 covers 14 residues. Germline CDR1 and CDR2: LNHDA and SQIVND (reference sequence).